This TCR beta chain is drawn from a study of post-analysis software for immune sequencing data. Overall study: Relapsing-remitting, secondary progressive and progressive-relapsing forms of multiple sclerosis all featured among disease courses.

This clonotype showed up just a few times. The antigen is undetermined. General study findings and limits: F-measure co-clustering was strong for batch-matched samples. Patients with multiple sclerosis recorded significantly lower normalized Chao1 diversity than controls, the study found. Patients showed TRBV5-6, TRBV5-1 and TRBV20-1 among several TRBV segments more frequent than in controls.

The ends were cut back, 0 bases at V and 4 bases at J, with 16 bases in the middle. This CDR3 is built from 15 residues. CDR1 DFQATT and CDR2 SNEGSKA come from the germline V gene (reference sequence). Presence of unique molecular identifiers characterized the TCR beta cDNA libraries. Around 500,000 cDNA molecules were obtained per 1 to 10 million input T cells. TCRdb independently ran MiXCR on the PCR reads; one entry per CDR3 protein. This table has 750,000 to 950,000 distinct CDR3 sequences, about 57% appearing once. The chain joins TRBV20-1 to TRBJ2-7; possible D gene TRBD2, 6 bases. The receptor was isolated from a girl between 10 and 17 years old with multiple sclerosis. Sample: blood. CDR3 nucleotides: TGCAGTGCTAGAGATCCGGGCCGGGGGTTATACGAGCAGTACTTC. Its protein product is CSARDPGRGLYEQYF.